What follows describes a single T cell receptor beta chain. Primed by a sample-barcoded 5' primer and a J-beta primer mix, a second PCR proceeded for about 6 to 12 cycles. TCRdb re-analysed the 5' RACE reads in MiXCR, keeping a single row per CDR3 protein. The table includes 1,300,000 or so distinct CDR3 sequences, 55% to 75% detected once. The CDR3 consists of 15 residues. Germline V gene data show CDR1 as SGHAT and CDR2 as FQNNGV. J lost 4 bases, V lost 4 bases, and 7 bases had no gene match. This sample is drawn from a study of blood T cells in healthy people across ages. This rearrangement joins TRBV11-2 to TRBJ1-2; 9 nucleotides align to TRBD1. Sequencing input: blood. The sequence was collected from a young man in good health. CDR3 nucleotide sequence: TGTGCCAGCAGCTCGTGGACAGGGGACCTCTATGGCTACACCTTC. This encodes CASSSWTGDLYGYTF.